The T cell receptor (beta chain) described here comes from a study of response to subunit inactivated influenza vaccine. Study-level findings and limits: Every seasonal influenza vaccination brings in few new T cells, the authors suggested.

In this sample, this clonotype turned up a few times. Its antigen is not identified. In TCRdb, the RT-PCR reads were re-called with MiXCR into one record per CDR3 protein. The data show about 300,000 distinct CDR3 sequences, just over 20% seen once. The germline V gene has CDR1 SGHVS and CDR2 FQNEAQ. The CDR3 length is 13 residues. Trimming removed 5 bases from V and 9 bases from J; junction bases left unmatched: 9. This sequence originates from a man aged 50 to 75 who received an inactivated influenza vaccine. The rearrangement links TRBV7-8 to TRBJ1-1, with 7 bases matching TRBD1. Specimen: PBMCs from blood, collected less than 22 months after vaccination. CDR3 amino acids: CASSLREGAKAFF. The CDR3 coding sequence is TGTGCCAGCAGCCTCCGCGAGGGGGCAAAAGCTTTCTTT.